One sample yielded the 5 T cell receptor beta chains listed below, sequenced in a study of post-analysis software for immune sequencing data (dated by TCRdb to between 2015 and 2017). No antigens are known for them. Beyond this particular receptor, the publication reports: Patients showed significantly higher frequencies than controls for roughly five TRBV segments, among them TRBV5-6, TRBV5-1 and TRBV20-1.

Receptor amplification or capture employed PCR. Sequencing used an Illumina HiSeq 2500. To reduce PCR and sequencing biases, unique molecular identifiers were incorporated into the TCR beta cDNA libraries. TCRdb trimmed the raw reads at Q25, called clones with MiXCR and kept productive beta chains. Every distinct CDR3 protein forms one entry, paired with its most common genes and DNA. This sample is represented by roughly 400,000 distinct CDR3 sequences; 39% of them were singletons. The ten top clones hold 7.6% of the sample. Material: blood. Every receptor here comes from a girl aged 2-10 years with multiple sclerosis.

A remark on this clonotype: A junction boundary mismatches the germline segment, possibly from a read error. The chain employs TRBV29-1 and TRBJ2-1; D uncertain. The CDR3 totals 14 residues. CDR1 and CDR2 (germline): SQVTM, ANQGSEA. The CDR3 here is CSVRSHLTYSEQFF. CDR3 bases: TGCAGCGTTAGGTCGCATTTGACGTACAGTGAGCAGTTCTTC.

The rearrangement uses TRBV4-1 and TRBJ2-1; 10 bases line up with TRBD2. Germline CDR1 is MGHRA and CDR2 is YSYEKL. The CDR3 totals 16 residues. Trimming at V came to 8 bases and at J to 5 bases, leaving 12 bases not matched to a gene. CDR3 in amino acids: CASRPGASGGHNEQFF. CDR3 nucleotides: TGCGCCAGCCGCCCAGGGGCTAGCGGGGGACACAATGAGCAGTTCTTC.

This clonotype was observed a few times. This chain connects TRBV7-2 to TRBJ2-4; D assignment may be TRBD1 or TRBD2 (5 bases each). The J call is doubtful: the DNA matches TRBJ2-7 better. Germline CDR1 reads SGHTA; CDR2 reads FQGNSA. The CDR3 covers 14 residues. CDR3: CASSLRGRDHEQYF. Written as DNA, the CDR3 is TGTGCCAGCAGCTTAAGGGGCAGGGACCACGAGCAGTACTTC.

This clonotype was seen ten or more times. The genes are TRBV29-1 and TRBJ2-3; TRBD2 matches 7 bases. Germline CDR1 is SQVTM and CDR2 is ANQGSEA. CDR3 length: 15 amino acids. The V segment lost 7 bases and the J segment 8 bases; nucleotides outside the gene matches: 18. CDR3 region: CSARTVDPREGTQYF. In DNA, the CDR3 is TGCAGCGCGCGAACAGTGGACCCCAGGGAGGGTACGCAGTATTTT.

This clonotype occurred a few times. CDR3 sequence (DNA): TGTGCCAGCAGGGACTCTAGGACCTACGAGCAGTACTTC. Protein sequence: CASRDSRTYEQYF. The V and J genes are TRBV12-3 or TRBV12-4 and TRBJ2-7; D possibly corresponds to TRBD2 (5 bases). The CDR3 is 13 residues long. Trimming took off 6 bases at V and 2 bases at J, with 11 bases between the two ends.